Sequencing of this T cell receptor (beta chain) was carried out in a study of circulating CD8 cells and anti-PD-1 response in melanoma. Worth noting for this clonotype: As yet, its antigen is unknown.

General study points: Generally, no replicate experiments were performed.

From live CD3+CD8+TCRalphabeta+ cells, four PD-1 and/or TIGIT subsets were sorted. TCR libraries were prepared from 15 ng of total RNA with the QIAseq Immune Repertoire TCR panel. TCRdb re-called the reads through MiXCR, storing one row per CDR3 protein. The repertoire consists of more than 650 distinct CDR3 sequences, with about an eighth occurring once and the leading ten covering roughly 56%. The CDR3 covers 15 residues. Germline V gene sequence: CDR1 LGHDT, CDR2 YNNKEL (reference sequence). V was shortened by 5 bases and J by 0 bases, with 12 bases between the two germline ends. The sample here was CD8+ T cells from PBMCs, taken at baseline or after one month of anti-PD-1 therapy (not recorded which). This sequence joins TRBV3-1 and TRBJ2-3; the D call may be TRBD1 or TRBD2 (5 bases each). The sequence was collected from a human donor with melanoma. Here the CDR3 DNA reads TGTGCCAGCAGCGGGGGTTTGGACAGCACAGATACGCAGTATTTT. It specifies CASSGGLDSTDTQYF.